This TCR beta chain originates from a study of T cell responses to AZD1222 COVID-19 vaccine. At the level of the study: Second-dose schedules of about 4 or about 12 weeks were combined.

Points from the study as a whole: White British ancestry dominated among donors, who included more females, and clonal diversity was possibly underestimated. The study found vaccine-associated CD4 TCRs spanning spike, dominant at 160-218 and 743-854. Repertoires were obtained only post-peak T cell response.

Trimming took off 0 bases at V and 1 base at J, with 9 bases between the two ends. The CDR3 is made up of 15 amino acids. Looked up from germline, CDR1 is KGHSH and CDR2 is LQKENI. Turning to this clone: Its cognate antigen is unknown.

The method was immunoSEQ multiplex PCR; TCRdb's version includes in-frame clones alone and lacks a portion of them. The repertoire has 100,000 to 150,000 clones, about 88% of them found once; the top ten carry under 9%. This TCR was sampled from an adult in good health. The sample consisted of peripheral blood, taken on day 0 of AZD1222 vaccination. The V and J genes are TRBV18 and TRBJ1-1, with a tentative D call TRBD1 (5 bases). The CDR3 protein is CASSPPYDRNTEAFF. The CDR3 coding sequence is TGTGCCAGCTCACCACCATATGACAGGAACACTGAAGCTTTCTTT.